These T cell receptor beta chains were read from a single sample in a study of lymphopenia after photon versus proton radiotherapy. The method was immunoSEQ multiplex PCR; TCRdb's version includes in-frame clones alone and lacks a portion of them. Of tens of thousands of clones in the sample, 65% to 85% were seen once. Specimen: peripheral blood, collected from a patient treated with photon-based radiotherapy. The receptors come from a man in his fifties with gastric cancer. Both conserved end residues are trimmed from each CDR3. Each record gives: CDR3 length, J gene, V gene, CDR3 protein.

CDR3 length: 15
J gene: TRBJ2-6
V gene: TRBV5-1
CDR3 protein: ASSLGRLASGANVLT

CDR3 length: 11
J gene: TRBJ1-2
V gene: TRBV6-6
CDR3 protein: ASSDSARGGYT

CDR3 length: 12
J gene: TRBJ2-7
V gene: TRBV6-5
CDR3 protein: ASSYTDRTYEQY

CDR3 length: 12
J gene: TRBJ2-7
V gene: TRBV5-1
CDR3 protein: ASSSGTGTYEQY

CDR3 length: 17
J gene: TRBJ2-4
V gene: TRBV5-6
CDR3 protein: ASSSIRLAAEGAKNIQY

CDR3 length: 15
J gene: TRBJ2-2
V gene: TRBV5-4
CDR3 protein: ASSSGLAGTNPGELF

CDR3 length: 12
J gene: TRBJ1-6
V gene: TRBV7-2
CDR3 protein: ASSLGPINSPLH

CDR3 length: 10
J gene: TRBJ1-6
V gene: TRBV7-2
CDR3 protein: ASSSGGAPLH

CDR3 length: 16
J gene: TRBJ2-2
V gene: TRBV7-6
CDR3 protein: ASSFLFNPLPNTGELF

CDR3 length: 9
J gene: TRBJ1-2
V gene: TRBV25-1
CDR3 protein: ASSVGSGYT

CDR3 length: 11
J gene: TRBJ1-2
V gene: TRBV2
CDR3 protein: ASRPGVPYGYT

CDR3 length: 9
J gene: TRBJ2-3
V gene: TRBV5-8
CDR3 protein: ASSRLDTQY

CDR3 length: 9
J gene: TRBJ2-7
V gene: TRBV6-5
CDR3 protein: ASSQNYEQY

CDR3 length: 16
J gene: TRBJ1-2
V gene: TRBV18
CDR3 protein: ASSSLPPGDGKDYGYT

CDR3 length: 12
J gene: TRBJ2-2
V gene: TRBV27
CDR3 protein: ASSRDRGTGELF

CDR3 length: 11
J gene: TRBJ2-1
V gene: TRBV10-3
CDR3 protein: AMGTSSYNEQF

CDR3 length: 10
J gene: TRBJ2-1
V gene: TRBV27
CDR3 protein: ASSPTFVEQF

CDR3 length: 11
J gene: TRBJ1-2
V gene: TRBV27
CDR3 protein: ASRTGTGGSHT

CDR3 length: 17
J gene: TRBJ1-1
V gene: TRBV12-5
CDR3 protein: ASGLVLSSGKGMNTEAF

CDR3 length: 14
J gene: TRBJ2-7
V gene: TRBV28
CDR3 protein: ASSQGWGGGSYEQY

CDR3 length: 13
J gene: TRBJ2-5
V gene: TRBV5-1
CDR3 protein: ASSLTSGEGETQY

CDR3 length: 13
J gene: TRBJ2-7
V gene: TRBV2
CDR3 protein: ASRRGGQGLREQY

CDR3 length: 13
J gene: TRBJ1-1
V gene: TRBV5-8
CDR3 protein: ASSPFAGKMTEAF

CDR3 length: 12
J gene: TRBJ2-5
V gene: TRBV5-4
CDR3 protein: ASSLGGGQETQY

CDR3 length: 9
J gene: TRBJ2-7
V gene: TRBV10-3
CDR3 protein: AISAGGEQY

CDR3 length: 10
J gene: TRBJ1-4
V gene: TRBV6-1
CDR3 protein: ASSEVGEKLF

CDR3 length: 16
J gene: TRBJ2-2
V gene: TRBV4-1
CDR3 protein: ASSQDIGSGRYTGELF

CDR3 length: 14
J gene: TRBJ1-2
V gene: TRBV6-1
CDR3 protein: ASSETYDRAGYGYT

CDR3 length: 14
J gene: TRBJ2-7
V gene: TRBV27
CDR3 protein: ASSSATRPLSYEQY

CDR3 length: 11
J gene: TRBJ2-3
V gene: TRBV19
CDR3 protein: ASLGTGGDTQY

CDR3 length: 14
J gene: TRBJ2-7
V gene: TRBV5-5
CDR3 protein: ASSPATSGGAYEQY

CDR3 length: 14
J gene: TRBJ2-5
V gene: TRBV4-2
CDR3 protein: ASSQTRTGPQETQY

CDR3 length: 12
J gene: TRBJ1-1
V gene: TRBV6-6
CDR3 protein: ASSYSAVNTEAF

CDR3 length: 13
J gene: TRBJ2-3
V gene: TRBV28
CDR3 protein: ASSLWGRGTDTQY

CDR3 length: 13
J gene: TRBJ2-3
V gene: TRBV27
CDR3 protein: ASSLRSGRADTQY

CDR3 length: 12
J gene: TRBJ1-1
V gene: TRBV5-1
CDR3 protein: ASSRQSLNTEAF

CDR3 length: 14
J gene: TRBJ2-7
V gene: TRBV10-3
CDR3 protein: AISVFSGRADYEQY

CDR3 length: 11
J gene: TRBJ2-1
V gene: TRBV5-1
CDR3 protein: ASSVTSTNEQF

CDR3 length: 11
J gene: TRBJ1-1
V gene: TRBV29-1
CDR3 protein: SSLQGANTEAF

CDR3 length: 10
J gene: TRBJ1-1
V gene: TRBV29-1
CDR3 protein: SVDAGSAEAF

CDR3 length: 13
J gene: TRBJ2-1
V gene: TRBV9
CDR3 protein: ASTAPDRGPYEQF

CDR3 length: 13
J gene: TRBJ1-5
V gene: TRBV11-2
CDR3 protein: ASSLDRGENQPQH

CDR3 length: 12
J gene: TRBJ1-2
V gene: TRBV6-5
CDR3 protein: ASSYSRGVRGYT

CDR3 length: 12
J gene: TRBJ2-3
V gene: TRBV7-9
CDR3 protein: ASRPGLASDTQY

CDR3 length: 12
J gene: TRBJ1-2
V gene: TRBV5-4
CDR3 protein: ASSRDIHNYGYT

CDR3 length: 11
J gene: TRBJ1-2
V gene: TRBV27
CDR3 protein: ASSQRGAKGYT

CDR3 length: 15
J gene: TRBJ1-1
V gene: TRBV4-1
CDR3 protein: ASSQIRIRRVNTEAF